A selection of T cell receptor beta chains follows, all from one sample in a study of blood T cell repertoires in COVID-19. Profiling relied on immunoSEQ multiplex PCR, and the TCRdb table lists in-frame clones only, not all of them. The sample has roughly 430,000 clones; 88% are singletons. Sequenced material: PBMCs or T cells enriched from blood (not recorded which). These receptors were collected from a woman in her 40s with acute COVID-19. CDR3s include the opening cysteine and the closing phenylalanine or tryptophan. D genes are given only for firm matches. Size values are once, few and many counts, or a class for expanded clones, and some rows have none.

>TRBJ2-7|NA|TRBV11-2|once
TGTGCCAGCACCCAGGACAGAGTAGACTACGAGCAGTACTTC
CASTQDRVDYEQYF
>TRBJ1-1|NA|TRBV6-1|few
TGTGCCAGCAGTGAAAGGCGGAGGGCCTCGGCGAGGGACACTGAAGCTTTCTTT
CASSERRRASARDTEAFF
>TRBJ2-1|TRBD1|TRBV2|NA
TGTGCCAGCAGAACAAGAACGGGACAGGGTTACAATGAGCAGTTCTTC
CASRTRTGQGYNEQFF
>TRBJ1-5|TRBD1|TRBV19|NA
TGTGCCAGTAGTGGGGACAGGGGCCAGCCCCAGCATTTT
CASSGDRGQPQHF
>TRBJ1-2|NA|TRBV19|NA
TGTGCCGCAAAAACAGGGAATGGCTACACCTTC
CAAKTGNGYTF
>TRBJ2-2|TRBD2|TRBV15|NA
TGTGCCACCAGCAGAGATCCAGCGGGGAGAACGAACACCGGGGAGCTGTTTTTT
CATSRDPAGRTNTGELFF
>TRBJ2-7|NA|TRBV10-2|NA
TGCGCCAGCAGAAACCGGGACTCGGTCGTTGAGCAGTACTTC
CASRNRDSVVEQYF
>TRBJ1-3|NA|TRBV7-8|NA
TGTGCCAGCAGCCCCACTGGAAACACCATATATTTT
CASSPTGNTIYF
>TRBJ2-7|NA|TRBV5-8|NA
TGTGCCAGCAGCTGGGCGGGGAACTCCTACGAGCAGTACTTC
CASSWAGNSYEQYF
>TRBJ1-2|NA|TRBV12-3/TRBV12-4|NA
TGTGCCAGCAGTTTAGGCGGGGCGCGAGGCTACACCTTC
CASSLGGARGYTF
>TRBJ2-1|TRBD2|TRBV5-1|NA
TGCGCCAGCAGCTTGGCCGGTAGCGGGGAGTCCAATGAGCAGTTCTTC
CASSLAGSGESNEQFF
>TRBJ1-2|NA|TRBV25-1|NA
TGTGCCAGCAGCAGGGGTCACTATGGCTACACCTTC
CASSRGHYGYTF
>TRBJ1-6|NA|TRBV30|NA
TGTGCCTGGAGTCGCACAACCAATTCACCCCTCCACTTT
CAWSRTTNSPLHF
>TRBJ1-1|NA|TRBV5-1|once
TGCGCCAGCAGCCGGGACATCAACACTGAAGCTTTCTTT
CASSRDINTEAFF
>TRBJ1-3|TRBD1|TRBV9|NA
TGTGCCAGCAGCCTAAAAGGGGACAGGGGGCTTTTCTCTGGAAACACCATATATTTT
CASSLKGDRGLFSGNTIYF
>TRBJ1-1|NA|TRBV4-1|NA
TGCGCCAGCAGCCGCGACAGGTCAGAAGGTTGGGCTTTCTTT
CASSRDRSEGWAFF